The TCR beta chain described here comes from a study of cytomegalovirus exposure and HLA in healthy donors. The wider study: Genotyping showed roughly 83% of almost 400 donors falling in the Caucasian-associated ancestry cluster.

PCR was performed using 60 Vbeta and 13 Jbeta primers. The assay was immunoSEQ multiplex PCR, and TCRdb's table has in-frame clones only and misses some. This sample has 90,000 to 150,000 clones; less than 20% occur once, and the top ten carry roughly 2%. Germline trimming cut 8 bases from V and 4 bases from J; bases unmatched to any gene: 11. This CDR3 spans 17 amino acids. Per germline, CDR1 KGHSH and CDR2 LQKENI. In this sample, this clone turned up a few times. Sequencing input: PBMCs. The rearrangement links TRBV18 to TRBJ2-6; 10 bases align to TRBD1. This TCR was sampled from a woman under 30 in good health and CMV-seronegative. Written as DNA, the CDR3 is TGTGCCAGCCCACGAGGGACAGGGGTATTAGGGGCCAACGTCCTGACTTTC. It yields the protein CASPRGTGVLGANVLTF.